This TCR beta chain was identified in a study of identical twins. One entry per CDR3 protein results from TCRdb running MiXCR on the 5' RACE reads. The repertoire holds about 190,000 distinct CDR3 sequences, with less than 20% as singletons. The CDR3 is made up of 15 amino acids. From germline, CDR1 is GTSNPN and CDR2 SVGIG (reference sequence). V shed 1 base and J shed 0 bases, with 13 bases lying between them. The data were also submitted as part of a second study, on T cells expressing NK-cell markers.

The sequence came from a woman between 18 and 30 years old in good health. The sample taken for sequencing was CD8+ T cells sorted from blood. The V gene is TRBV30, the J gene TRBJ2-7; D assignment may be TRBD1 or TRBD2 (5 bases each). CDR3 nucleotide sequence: TGTGCCTGGAGTGATCCGGGACGGGGCTCCTACGAGCAGTACTTC. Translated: CAWSDPGRGSYEQYF.